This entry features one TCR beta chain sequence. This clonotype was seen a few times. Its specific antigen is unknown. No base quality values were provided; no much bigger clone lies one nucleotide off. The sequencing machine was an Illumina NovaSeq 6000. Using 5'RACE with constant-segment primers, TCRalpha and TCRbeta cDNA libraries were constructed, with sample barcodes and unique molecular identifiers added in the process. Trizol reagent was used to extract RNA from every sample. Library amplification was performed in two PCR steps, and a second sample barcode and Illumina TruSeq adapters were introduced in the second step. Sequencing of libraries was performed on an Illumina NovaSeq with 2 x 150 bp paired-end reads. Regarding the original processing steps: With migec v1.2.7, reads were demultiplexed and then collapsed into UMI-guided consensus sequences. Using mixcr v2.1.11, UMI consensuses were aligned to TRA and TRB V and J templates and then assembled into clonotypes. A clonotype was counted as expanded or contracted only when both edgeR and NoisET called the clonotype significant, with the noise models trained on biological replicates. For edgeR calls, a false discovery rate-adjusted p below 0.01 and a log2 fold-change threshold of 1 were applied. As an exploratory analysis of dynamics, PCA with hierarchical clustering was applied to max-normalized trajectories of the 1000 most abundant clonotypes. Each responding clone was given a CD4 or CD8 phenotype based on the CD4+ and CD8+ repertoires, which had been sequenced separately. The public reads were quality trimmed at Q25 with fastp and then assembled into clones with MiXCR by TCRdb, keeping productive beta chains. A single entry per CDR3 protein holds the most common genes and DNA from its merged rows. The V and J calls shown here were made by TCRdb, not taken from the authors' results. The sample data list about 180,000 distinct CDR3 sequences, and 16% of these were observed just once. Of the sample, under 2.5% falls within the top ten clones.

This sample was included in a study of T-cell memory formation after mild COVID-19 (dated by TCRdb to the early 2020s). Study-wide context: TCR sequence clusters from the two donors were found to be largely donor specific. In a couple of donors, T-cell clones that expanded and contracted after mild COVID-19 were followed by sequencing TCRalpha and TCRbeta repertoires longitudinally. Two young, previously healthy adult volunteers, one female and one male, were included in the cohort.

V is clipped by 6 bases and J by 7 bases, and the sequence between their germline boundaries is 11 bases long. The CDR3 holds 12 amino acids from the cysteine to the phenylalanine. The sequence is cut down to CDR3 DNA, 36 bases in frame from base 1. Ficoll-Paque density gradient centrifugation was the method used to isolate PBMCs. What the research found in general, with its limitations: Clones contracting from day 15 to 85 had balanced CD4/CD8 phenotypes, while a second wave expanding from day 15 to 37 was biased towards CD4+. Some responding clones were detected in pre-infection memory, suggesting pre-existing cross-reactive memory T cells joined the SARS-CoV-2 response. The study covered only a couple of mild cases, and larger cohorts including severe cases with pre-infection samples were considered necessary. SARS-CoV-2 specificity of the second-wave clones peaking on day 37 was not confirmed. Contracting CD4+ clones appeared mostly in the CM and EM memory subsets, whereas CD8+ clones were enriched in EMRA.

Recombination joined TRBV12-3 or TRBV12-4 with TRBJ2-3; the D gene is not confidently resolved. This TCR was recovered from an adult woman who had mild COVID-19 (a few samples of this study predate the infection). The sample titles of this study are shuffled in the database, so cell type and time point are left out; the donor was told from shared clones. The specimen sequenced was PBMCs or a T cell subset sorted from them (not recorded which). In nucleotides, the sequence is TGTGCCAGCAGCCAACTTGGGTATACGCAGTATTTT. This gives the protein CASSQLGYTQYF.